This TCR beta chain appears in the sequencing data of a study of T cells in tuberculosis. About the research overall: T cells were selected with CD1B tetramers loaded with glucose monomycolate.

The CDR3 has 16 amino acids. The germline V gene has CDR1 SGDLS and CDR2 YYNGEE. V was clipped by 0 bases and J by 4 bases; unmatched bases: 1. Time point indicated: new active TB diagnosis, blood taken before or within 7 days of starting treatment. This clone was seen once. Profiling relied on immunoSEQ multiplex PCR, and the TCRdb table lists in-frame clones only, not all of them. The repertoire holds more than 20,000 clones, with roughly 84% as singletons. The gene calls are TRBV9 and TRBJ2-1, with 13 bases lining up with TRBD2. The TCR comes from an adult with tuberculosis. The sample here was PBMCs, taken at tuberculosis diagnosis. The CDR3: CASSVEGLAGYNEQFF. In nucleotides, the CDR3 is TGTGCCAGCAGCGTAGAGGGACTAGCGGGGTACAATGAGCAGTTCTTC.